The source of this T cell receptor (beta chain) is a study of regulatory T cells in long-lasting Graves disease (dated by TCRdb to the early 2020s). The study in broad terms: Patients with newly diagnosed Graves' disease had been on antithyroid drugs for under 3 months. The study was registered as a clinical trial and conducted in China. A total of some 35 samples underwent TCR sequencing, from about 13 patients with persistent Graves' disease and about 20 patients with newly diagnosed Graves' disease. Peripheral blood TCR sequencing and RNA sequencing compared persistent Graves' disease patients with newly diagnosed Graves' disease patients. Summary of the overall study and its limitations: The small sample size was acknowledged by the authors as a limitation that may reduce accuracy. More public clonotypes were shared among persistent patients (around 2,600) than among newly diagnosed patients (966). Only peripheral blood was studied, because thyroid tissue, the primary lesion, was inaccessible. Only the TCR beta chain was sequenced and analyzed. Lower TCR Shannon entropy and fewer highly expanded clones were observed in persistent Graves' disease patients than in newly diagnosed patients, which suggested clonal expansion.

In its sample, this clonotype was seen many times. Its antigen has not been determined. No qualities accompany the bases; no much larger clone lies one base away. The sample's time point label, decoded: newly diagnosed GD, antithyroid drugs for less than 3 months. RNA was extracted from PBMCs in TRIzol for both TCR sequencing and RNA sequencing. The diagnosis of Graves' disease followed American Thyroid Association guidelines. Patients were recruited from an endocrinology department in Xi'an, China. Each patient gave around 9.2 milliliters of peripheral blood, collected in an EDTA anticoagulant tube. Ficoll Paque Plus density gradient separation was used to isolate PBMCs, and no further T cell sorting was done. An Agilent 2100 Bioanalyzer and agarose gel were used to assess RNA quality, and a NanoDrop 2000 was used to measure RNA concentration. Libraries were prepared through multiplex PCR. Sequencing was carried out with an Illumina HiSeq 4000. To build TCR beta libraries, CDR3 regions were amplified by Arm-PCR using iRepertoire HTBI primers. PCR products were gel purified before sequencing. The source study handled its data this way. Across samples, 62 TRBV and over 11 TRBJ segments were identified and used for gene usage analysis of CDR3 amino acid clonotypes. COPE and FqMerger were used to merge the filtered high-quality paired reads into contigs. BLAST was used to align contigs to IMGT TRBV, TRBD and TRBJ reference genes, with CDR3 defined following IMGT. Any clonotype with a frequency above 0.1% was classified as a highly expanded clone. Repertoire diversity was measured by Shannon entropy, and V-J evenness by the Gini coefficient. Public clonotypes were defined as clonotypes shared by more than one individual. TCRdb passed the public sequencing reads through fastp at Q25 and MiXCR, retaining productive beta sequences. Rows are combined by CDR3 protein, so each entry shows the most common genes and DNA. None of the V and J calls come from the authors' own analysis; TCRdb made them. Here the sample has some 400,000 distinct CDR3 sequences; about 16% occur a single time. The ten largest clones capture around 17% of the sample.

The same sample was also used in a study of T cells in Graves' hyperthyroidism and ophthalmopathy. The second study's paper adds: Graves' hyperthyroidism was defined as stable when no progression to ophthalmopathy occurred over 18 months of follow-up. Hyperthyroidism patients were newly diagnosed, had a disease duration of under 2 months, and were aged 18 to 65 years. Any patient with an uncontrolled infection, another autoimmune disease, pregnancy or lactation was excluded. Diagnoses were based on clinical symptoms, serum thyroxine and TRAb, thyroid ultrasound and orbital computed tomography. A first-round RT-PCR of the TCR CDR3 used the HTBI primer set with the Qiagen OneStep RT-PCR kit. Most expanded thyroid clonotypes (frequency above 0.001) were also detected in blood, a finding suggesting that blood repertoires may reflect thyroid immune responses. Ophthalmopathy was separated from stable hyperthyroidism by a 13 V-J signature model, with 85% to 90% sensitivity and roughly 84% specificity obtained in cross-validation and 80%/75% obtained in testing. During validation, the model predicted progression to ophthalmopathy a median of approximately six months ahead of onset, with 70.59% sensitivity and under 85% specificity. To identify TCR V-J signatures that set the groups apart, the researchers used a discovery cohort of 90 to 100 patients, made up of 43 with Graves' ophthalmopathy and 55 to 65 with stable Graves' hyperthyroidism. Prospective prediction of ophthalmopathy was tested in an independent validation cohort of 18 hyperthyroidism patients and some 17 patients who later progressed to ophthalmopathy. For training and testing, the 100 or so patients in the discovery cohort were randomly divided in a 7:3 ratio. In six Graves' hyperthyroidism patients, the study also compared T-cell repertoires from thyroid tissue with T-cell repertoires from blood. Following sampling, methimazole starting at 30 mg daily was given to hyperthyroidism patients, and high-dose intravenous methylprednisolone was given to ophthalmopathy patients. The libraries were constructed in a second round of multiplex PCR and then size-selected and purified. Paired-end sequencing of the libraries was performed with 100 bp reads on an Illumina HiSeq2000. SOAPnuke was used to process the raw data, removing reads that contained adapters or uncalled bases, had a mean Phred below 15, or lacked an exact match to the constant primer or identifier. COPE v1.2.5 was used to merge high-quality paired reads, and clonotypes were defined as unique nucleotide sequences. MiTCR v1.1 was used to align clonotypes to the IMGT TRBV, TRBD and TRBJ reference segments. Only V-J combinations with frequency above 0.0001, covering approximately 99% of repertoires, were analysed. The TCS score was defined as F50 (clonal expansion) divided by E x V (chaos), with BLOSUM62-based TCRdist calculated between CDR3 peptides within each V-J. Welch's t-statistics and random forest reduced 514 V-J features to 13, which were used in a naive Bayes classifier (R e1071). No statistical method was used to fix the sample size in advance, and group allocation was not hidden from the investigators. TCR Vbeta CDR3 sequencing of fewer than 150 peripheral blood samples (over 40 ophthalmopathy, 75 hyperthyroidism and some 17 progressor patients) is reported in the paper.

The material was peripheral blood mononuclear cells (PBMCs), obtained at new diagnosis, from a patient treated with antithyroid drugs. This clonotype was sampled from a woman aged 25 to 45 with Graves disease. Donor details come from another sample of the same person, matched by shared clones.

The CDR3 reads CASSLPRGEQYF. The DNA reads TGTGCCAGCAGTTTACCCCGGGGTGAGCAGTACTTC. The rearranged segments are TRBV28 and TRBJ2-7, with TRBD2 perhaps the D gene, on 5 matching bases. V drops 2 bases and J drops 7 bases, leaving 9 bases in between. The CDR3 numbers 12 residues from cysteine through phenylalanine. Of the read, only the CDR3 DNA is kept; its 36 bases are in frame from base 1. CDR1 and CDR2 are read off the germline V gene as MDHEN and SYDVKM.